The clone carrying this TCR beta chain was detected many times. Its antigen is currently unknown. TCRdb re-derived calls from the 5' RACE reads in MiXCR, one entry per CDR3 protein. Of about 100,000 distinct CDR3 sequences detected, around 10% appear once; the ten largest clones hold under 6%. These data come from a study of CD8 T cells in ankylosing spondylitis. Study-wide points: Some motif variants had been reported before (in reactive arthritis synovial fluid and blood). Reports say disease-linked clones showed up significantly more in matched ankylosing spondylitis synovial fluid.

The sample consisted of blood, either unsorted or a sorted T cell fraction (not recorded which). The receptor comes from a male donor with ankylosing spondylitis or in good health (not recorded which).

The CDR3 sequence: CASTQPGTGIYEQYF. In DNA form, the CDR3 reads TGTGCCAGCACCCAGCCGGGGACAGGCATCTACGAGCAGTACTTC. The chain recombines TRBV7-8 with TRBJ2-7; 8 bases match TRBD1. Unmatched junction bases numbered 11, after V lost 7 bases and J lost 3 bases. CDR1 and CDR2 from the germline V gene are SGHVS and FQNEAQ. The CDR3 length is 15 residues.